This T cell receptor (beta chain) was sequenced during a study of cytomegalovirus exposure and HLA in healthy donors. Findings of the study overall: It was reported that the classifier diagnosed cytomegalovirus status with high specificity and sensitivity in both the original and validation cohorts. A few CMV-associated chains were confirmed in vitro to be specific for CMV antigens. First-cohort TCR clusters tended to co-occur in the approximately 110 validation repertoires, a later analysis found.

After removal of 6 bases from V and 2 bases from J, the junction contained 3 bases not matched to a gene. Germline V gene lookup returns CDR1 SQVTM and CDR2 ANQGSEA. The CDR3 covers 15 residues. Separate from the roughly 670-subject first cohort, the approximately 120-subject validation cohort was the one that the donors belonged to. TCRdb's table, derived via immunoSEQ multiplex PCR, lists solely in-frame clones and lacks some. The sample yields approximately 170,000 clones, 85% seen once. Comments on this clone: Its antigen is not known.

Sequenced sample: PBMCs. This sequence originates from a man between 18 and 29 years old in good health and CMV-seropositive. This chain connects TRBV29-1 to TRBJ2-3, with TRBD2 matching over 15 bases. The CDR3 protein is CSVGTSGGPTDTQYF. The CDR3 DNA is TGCAGCGTGGGGACTAGCGGGGGGCCCACAGATACGCAGTATTTT.